A selection of T cell receptor beta chains follows, all from one sample in a study of blood T cell repertoires in COVID-19. Here immunoSEQ multiplex PCR was the method, and the copy in TCRdb shows in-frame clones only, minus some. The top ten hold over 9.5% of the sample, which has a few hundred thousand clones, more than 75% seen once. Sequences were obtained from PBMCs or T cells enriched from blood (not recorded which). These receptors all stem from a woman aged 18-30 years who had recovered from COVID-19. Each CDR3 is given with its conserved first and last residue. A D gene is named only where the DNA matches it firmly. The size of a clone is reported for some rows only, either as once, few or many, or as a class for expanded clones.

TRBJ2-2	TRBD1	NA	TRBV24-1	CATSHGTDVTGELFF	TGTGCCACCAGCCACGGGACAGATGTCACCGGGGAGCTGTTTTTT
TRBJ1-1	NA	NA	TRBV3-1/TRBV3-2	CASSQRGMNTEAFF	TGTGCCAGCAGCCAAAGGGGTATGAACACTGAAGCTTTCTTT
TRBJ1-1	TRBD1	NA	TRBV28	CASSRQNRGRTGYTEAFF	TGTGCCAGCAGTCGTCAAAACAGGGGGCGCACGGGGTACACTGAAGCTTTCTTT
TRBJ2-1	TRBD2	NA	TRBV3-1/TRBV3-2	CASSHRLADEQFF	TGTGCCAGCAGCCACAGACTAGCCGATGAGCAGTTCTTC
TRBJ2-5	TRBD2	NA	TRBV7-7	CASAGGGAGGLETQYF	TGTGCTAGCGCCGGCGGGGGCGCGGGGGGGCTGGAGACCCAGTACTTC
TRBJ1-5	NA	NA	TRBV10-3	CAISEAPARVSNQPQHF	TGTGCCATCAGTGAGGCACCAGCCCGGGTTAGCAATCAGCCCCAGCATTTT
TRBJ2-1	NA	NA	TRBV4-1	CASSQDPLTSSYNEQFF	TGCGCCAGCAGCCAAGACCCCTTGACTTCTTCCTACAATGAGCAGTTCTTC
TRBJ2-7	NA	NA	TRBV5-1	CASSGTSYEQYF	TGCGCCAGCAGCGGGACATCCTACGAGCAGTACTTC
TRBJ1-2	NA	NA	TRBV28	CASSLTLSYGYTF	TGTGCCAGCAGTTTAACCCTGAGCTATGGCTACACCTTC
TRBJ1-6	NA	NA	TRBV21-1	CASSPRDRRAPYNSPLHF	TGTGCCAGCAGCCCCCGGGACAGGAGGGCCCCCTATAATTCACCCCTCCACTTT
TRBJ2-7	TRBD1	NA	TRBV11-2	CASSPPTDRVYEQYF	TGTGCCAGCAGCCCACCGACTGACAGGGTCTACGAGCAGTACTTC
TRBJ1-2	NA	NA	TRBV5-4	CASSPPNGGAYGYTF	TGTGCCAGCAGCCCCCCCAATGGGGGGGCCTATGGCTACACCTTC
TRBJ1-5	NA	NA	TRBV30	CAWSQSNQPQHF	TGTGCCTGGAGTCAGAGCAATCAGCCCCAGCATTTT
TRBJ2-7	TRBD1	NA	TRBV11-2	CASSYIGNRGNREQYF	TGTGCCAGCAGTTATATAGGGAACAGGGGGAATAGGGAGCAGTACTTC
TRBJ2-5	NA	NA	TRBV29-1	CSVALRGGQYF	TGCAGCGTTGCCCTCCGAGGGGGCCAGTACTTC
TRBJ2-5	NA	NA	TRBV15	CATSRDRGAETQYF	TGTGCCACCAGCAGAGATCGGGGAGCGGAGACCCAGTACTTC
TRBJ2-3	NA	NA	TRBV19	CASSVYGPTDTQYF	TGTGCCAGTAGTGTATATGGCCCCACAGATACGCAGTATTTT
TRBJ2-7	TRBD1	NA	TRBV29-1	CSTSGQGYEQYF	TGCAGTACATCGGGACAGGGCTACGAGCAGTACTTC
TRBJ2-1	NA	once	TRBV28	CASSYSSEAYYNEQFF	TGTGCCAGCAGCTACTCGAGTGAGGCCTACTACAATGAGCAGTTCTTC
TRBJ2-1	NA	NA	TRBV5-1	CASSLGGGENEQFF	TGCGCCAGCAGCTTGGGGGGCGGGGAAAATGAGCAGTTCTTC
TRBJ2-4	NA	NA	TRBV21-1	CASSKGADIAKNIQYF	TGTGCCAGCAGCAAAGGGGCTGACATAGCCAAAAACATTCAGTACTTC
TRBJ2-1	TRBD1	NA	TRBV7-9	CASSPPTGQGYNEQFF	TGTGCCAGCAGCCCACCTACAGGACAGGGCTACAATGAGCAGTTCTTC
TRBJ1-6	TRBD1	NA	TRBV18	CASSPGLGTGVSPLHF	TGTGCCAGCTCACCAGGATTGGGGACAGGGGTCTCACCCCTCCACTTT
TRBJ2-1	NA	NA	TRBV5-1	CASSSFGGYNEQFF	TGCGCCAGCAGCAGCTTCGGCGGGTACAATGAGCAGTTCTTC
TRBJ1-2	NA	NA	TRBV6-5	CASSYSGTANYGYTF	TGTGCCAGCAGTTACTCGGGCACAGCAAACTATGGCTACACCTTC
TRBJ2-7	TRBD1	NA	TRBV28	CASTETGANYEQYF	TGTGCCAGCACTGAGACAGGGGCCAACTACGAGCAGTACTTC
TRBJ1-5	NA	NA	TRBV5-1	CASSPGTVTGAQHF	TGCGCCAGCAGCCCCGGGACGGTGACGGGGGCCCAGCATTTT
TRBJ2-7	NA	NA	TRBV18	CASSLSVREIYEQYF	TGTGCCAGCTCACTCTCGGTCCGGGAGATCTACGAGCAGTACTTC
TRBJ2-7	NA	NA	TRBV6-5	CASSRSGEQYF	TGTGCCAGCAGCCGGTCCGGGGAGCAGTACTTC
TRBJ2-1	TRBD1	NA	TRBV28	CASSPWTGNYNEQFF	TGTGCCAGCAGTCCCTGGACAGGGAATTACAATGAGCAGTTCTTC
TRBJ2-7	TRBD2	NA	TRBV19	CASSSAGGYEQYF	TGTGCCAGTAGTAGCGCGGGGGGCTACGAGCAGTACTTC
TRBJ1-1	NA	once	TRBV6-5	CATSGALNTEAFF	TGTGCCACCTCCGGAGCCCTGAACACTGAAGCTTTCTTT
TRBJ1-4	TRBD1	NA	TRBV10-3	CAISESGDRGNEKLFF	TGTGCCATCAGTGAGTCGGGGGACAGGGGGAATGAAAAACTGTTTTTT
TRBJ2-7	NA	NA	TRBV7-6	CASSFPRGAYEQYF	TGTGCCAGCAGCTTCCCGCGGGGTGCCTACGAGCAGTACTTC
TRBJ2-3	TRBD2	NA	TRBV2	CASSKILAGAGDTQYF	TGTGCCAGCAGTAAAATACTAGCGGGAGCTGGAGATACGCAGTATTTT
TRBJ1-4	TRBD1	NA	TRBV2	CASSLNRGVREKLFF	TGTGCCAGCAGTTTGAACAGGGGGGTTCGTGAAAAACTGTTTTTT
TRBJ2-7	NA	once	TRBV7-8	CASSLGGVTYEQYF	TGTGCCAGCAGCTTAGGGGGAGTTACCTACGAGCAGTACTTC
TRBJ1-5	TRBD1	NA	TRBV7-3	CASSRGTGDQPQHF	TGTGCCAGCAGCCGGGGGACAGGGGATCAGCCCCAGCATTTT
TRBJ1-4	TRBD1	NA	TRBV5-1	CASKGSMGQGDEKLFF	TGCGCCAGCAAAGGTTCGATGGGACAGGGCGATGAAAAACTGTTTTTT
TRBJ2-1	TRBD2	NA	TRBV25-1	CASSVRLARDYNEQFF	TGTGCCAGCAGTGTCCGACTAGCCCGAGACTACAATGAGCAGTTCTTC
TRBJ2-7	TRBD1	NA	TRBV11-2	CASSLSGGTGLYEQYF	TGTGCCAGCAGCTTAAGTGGGGGGACAGGGCTTTACGAGCAGTACTTC
TRBJ1-5	TRBD1	NA	TRBV16	CASSQTGDNQPQHF	TGTGCCAGCAGCCAAACAGGGGACAATCAGCCCCAGCATTTT